This T cell receptor beta chain was identified during a study of blood T cell repertoires in COVID-19. Overall study: PBMCs, B-cell-depleted T cells, or T cells provided the cDNA or gDNA that made up the material.

The length of the CDR3 is 14 residues. The V gene's germline CDR1 is MNHEY and CDR2 SVGAGI. The V gene end was trimmed by 6 bases and the J gene end by 6 bases; junction bases not matched to a gene: 8. Study processing details: How many nucleated cells were present was estimated from reference gene primer amplification. Assay: immunoSEQ multiplex PCR; the TCRdb copy retains only in-frame clones and omits some. From that table come the V and J calls and clone size; the DNA was used to work out D and trimming. The repertoire includes 150,000 to 200,000 clones, 80% to 90% of them detected once, and more than 3% sits in the top ten.

The J gene is TRBJ2-3, the V gene TRBV6-5; TRBD1 aligns across 8 bases. Input material: peripheral blood. The clonotype was recovered from a man aged 60 to 75 with acute or convalescent COVID-19. The CDR3 here is CASSPDRGYDTQYF. As DNA, the CDR3 is TGTGCCAGCAGCCCAGACAGGGGTTATGATACGCAGTATTTT.